This T cell receptor (beta chain) derives from a study of cytomegalovirus exposure and HLA in healthy donors. Broader study findings: Listed as cytomegalovirus-associated were 164 TCR beta chains. In vitro data verified three CMV-associated chains as specific for CMV antigens.

Among the donors, all were healthy bone marrow donors. As for this clone: Its target is not known.

Researchers ran the PCR with 60 Vbeta and 13 Jbeta primers. Using immunoSEQ multiplex PCR, the repertoire was profiled, and TCRdb retains in-frame clones only, with some absent. The data show approximately 110,000 clones, more than 75% seen once. The sample consisted of PBMCs. The clonotype comes from a woman aged 55-69 years in good health and CMV-seropositive.

The CDR3 DNA follows: TGTGCCAGTAGTCCCGGACAGGGGAGGGGGGGCTATGGCTACACCTTC. Amino acids: CASSPGQGRGGYGYTF. This chain joins TRBV19 and TRBJ1-2, with 9 bases lining up with TRBD1. V lost 5 bases and J lost 4; bases outside the gene matches: 11. Germline values: CDR1 LNHDA, CDR2 SQIVND (reference sequence). CDR3 length equals 16 residues.